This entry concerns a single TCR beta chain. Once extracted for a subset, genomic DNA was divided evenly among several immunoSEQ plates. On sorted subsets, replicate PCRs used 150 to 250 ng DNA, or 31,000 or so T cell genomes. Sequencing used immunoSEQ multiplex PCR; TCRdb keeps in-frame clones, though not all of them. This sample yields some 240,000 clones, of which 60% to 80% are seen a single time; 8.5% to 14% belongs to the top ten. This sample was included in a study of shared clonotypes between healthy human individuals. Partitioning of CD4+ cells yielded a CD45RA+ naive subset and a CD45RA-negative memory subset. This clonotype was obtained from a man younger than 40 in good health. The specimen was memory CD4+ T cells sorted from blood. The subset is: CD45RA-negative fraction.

CDR3 DNA: TGTGCCAGCAGCCCCGGGACAGGGATCGATACGCAGTATTTT. Translating it yields CASSPGTGIDTQYF. The genes are TRBV7-2 and TRBJ2-3, with 9 bases that match TRBD1. The CDR3 contains 14 residues. V shed 5 bases and J 6 bases; nucleotides not matched to a gene: 6. Germline-derived CDR1 and CDR2 are SGHTA and FQGNSA.